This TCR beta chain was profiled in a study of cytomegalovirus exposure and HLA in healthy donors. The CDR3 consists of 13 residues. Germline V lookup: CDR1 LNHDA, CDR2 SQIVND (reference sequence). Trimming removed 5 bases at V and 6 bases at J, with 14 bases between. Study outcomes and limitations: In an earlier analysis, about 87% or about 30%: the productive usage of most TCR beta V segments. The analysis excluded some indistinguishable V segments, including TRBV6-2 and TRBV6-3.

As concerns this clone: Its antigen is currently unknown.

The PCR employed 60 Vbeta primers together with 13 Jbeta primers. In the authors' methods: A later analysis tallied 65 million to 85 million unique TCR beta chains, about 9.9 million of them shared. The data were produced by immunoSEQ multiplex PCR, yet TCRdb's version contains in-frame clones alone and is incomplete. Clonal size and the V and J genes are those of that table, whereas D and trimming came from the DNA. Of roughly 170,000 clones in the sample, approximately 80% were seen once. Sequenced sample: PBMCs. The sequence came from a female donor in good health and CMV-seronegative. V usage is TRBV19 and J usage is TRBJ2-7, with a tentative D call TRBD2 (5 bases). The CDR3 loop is CASSGRVAGEQYF. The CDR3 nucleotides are TGTGCCAGTAGTGGGCGGGTAGCAGGCGAGCAGTACTTC.